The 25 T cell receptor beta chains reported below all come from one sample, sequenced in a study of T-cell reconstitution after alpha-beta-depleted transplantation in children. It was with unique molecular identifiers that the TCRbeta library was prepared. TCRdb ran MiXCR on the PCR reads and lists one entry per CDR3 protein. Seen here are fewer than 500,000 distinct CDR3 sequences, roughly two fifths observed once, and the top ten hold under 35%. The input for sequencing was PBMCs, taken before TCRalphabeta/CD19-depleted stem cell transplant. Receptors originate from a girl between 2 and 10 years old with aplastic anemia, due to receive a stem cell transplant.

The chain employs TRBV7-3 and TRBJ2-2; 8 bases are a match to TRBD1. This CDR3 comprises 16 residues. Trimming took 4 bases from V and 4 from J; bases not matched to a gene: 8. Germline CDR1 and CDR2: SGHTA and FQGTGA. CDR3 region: CASSSQGAQGTGELFF. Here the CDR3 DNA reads TGTGCCAGCAGCTCCCAGGGGGCGCAAGGCACCGGGGAGCTGTTTTTT.

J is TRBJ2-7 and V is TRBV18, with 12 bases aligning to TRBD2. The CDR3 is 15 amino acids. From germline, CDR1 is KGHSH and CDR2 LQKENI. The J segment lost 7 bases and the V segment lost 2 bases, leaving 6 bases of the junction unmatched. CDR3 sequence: CASSPSTSGRQEQYF. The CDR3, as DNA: TGTGCCAGCTCACCATCAACTAGCGGGAGGCAAGAGCAGTACTTC.

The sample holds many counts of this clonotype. The CDR3 loop is CASCGMSTGPDTQYF. In DNA form, the CDR3 reads TGCGCCAGCTGTGGGATGTCGACAGGACCAGATACGCAGTATTTT. The chain links TRBV5-1 to TRBJ2-3; D perhaps matches TRBD1 (6 bases). The germline CDR1 and CDR2 sequences are SGHRS and YFSETQ. Trimming cost V 7 bases and J 4 bases, with 19 bases left between them. CDR3 size: 15 residues.

CDR3 sequence (DNA): TGTGCCAGCAGCCGGGGACAGGTCCCCTACGAGCAGTACTTC. Its protein product is CASSRGQVPYEQYF. The V and J genes are TRBV5-6 and TRBJ2-7; 8 positions match TRBD1. The CDR3 sequence is 14 residues long. Germline assignment: CDR1 SGHDT and CDR2 YYEEEE. J lost 2 bases, V lost 4 bases, and 5 bases had no gene match.

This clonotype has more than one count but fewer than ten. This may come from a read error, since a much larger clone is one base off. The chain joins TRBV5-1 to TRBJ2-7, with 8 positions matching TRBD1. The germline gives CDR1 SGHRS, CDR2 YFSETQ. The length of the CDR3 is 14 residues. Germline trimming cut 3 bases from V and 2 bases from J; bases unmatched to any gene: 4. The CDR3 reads CASSYGQGPYEQYF. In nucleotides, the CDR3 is TGCGCCAGCAGCTACGGACAGGGACCCTACGAGCAGTACTTC.

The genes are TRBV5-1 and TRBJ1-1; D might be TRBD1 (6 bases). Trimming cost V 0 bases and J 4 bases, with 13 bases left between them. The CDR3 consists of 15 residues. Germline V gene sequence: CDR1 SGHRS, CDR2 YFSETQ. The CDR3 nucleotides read TGCGCCAGCAGCTTGGGGCAGGGGACGTTCACTGAAGCTTTCTTT. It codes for CASSLGQGTFTEAFF.

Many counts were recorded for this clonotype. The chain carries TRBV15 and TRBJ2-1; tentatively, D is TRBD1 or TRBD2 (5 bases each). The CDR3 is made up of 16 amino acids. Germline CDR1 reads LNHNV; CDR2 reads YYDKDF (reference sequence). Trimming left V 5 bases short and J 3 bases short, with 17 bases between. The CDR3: CATSGGSSQIYNEQFF. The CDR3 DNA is TGTGCCACCAGCGGGGGATCTAGCCAGATCTACAATGAGCAGTTCTTC.

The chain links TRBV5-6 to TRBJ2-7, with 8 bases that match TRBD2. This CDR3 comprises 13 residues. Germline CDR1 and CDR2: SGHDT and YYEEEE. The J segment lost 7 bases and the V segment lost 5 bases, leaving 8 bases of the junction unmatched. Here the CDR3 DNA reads TGTGCCAGCAGACCGACTAGCGAATCAGAGCAGTACTTC. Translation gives CASRPTSESEQYF.

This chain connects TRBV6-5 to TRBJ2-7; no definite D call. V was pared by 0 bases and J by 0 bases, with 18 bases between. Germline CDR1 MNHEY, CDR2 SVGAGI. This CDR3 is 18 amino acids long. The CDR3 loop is CASSYSIRTRVSSYEQYF. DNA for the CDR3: TGTGCCAGCAGTTACTCGATCCGGACGCGAGTAAGCTCCTACGAGCAGTACTTC.

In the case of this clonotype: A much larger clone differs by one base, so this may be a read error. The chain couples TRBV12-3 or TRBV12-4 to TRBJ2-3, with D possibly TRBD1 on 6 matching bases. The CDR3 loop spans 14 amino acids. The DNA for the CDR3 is TGTGCCAGCAGTTTTGGGGGACATGGGGATACGCCGTATTTT. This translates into CASSFGGHGDTPYF.

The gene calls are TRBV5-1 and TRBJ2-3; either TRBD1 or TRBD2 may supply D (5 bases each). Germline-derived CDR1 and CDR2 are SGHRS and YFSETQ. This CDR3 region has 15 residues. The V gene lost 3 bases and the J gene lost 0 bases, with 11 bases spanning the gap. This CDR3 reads CASSSWDASTDTQYF. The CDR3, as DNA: TGCGCCAGCAGCTCCTGGGACGCTAGCACAGATACGCAGTATTTT.

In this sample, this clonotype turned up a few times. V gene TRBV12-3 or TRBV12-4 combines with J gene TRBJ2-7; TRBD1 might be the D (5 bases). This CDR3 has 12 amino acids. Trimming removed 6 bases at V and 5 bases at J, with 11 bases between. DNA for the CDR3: TGTGCCAGCAGCTACAGGACACACGAGCAGTACTTC. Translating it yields CASSYRTHEQYF.

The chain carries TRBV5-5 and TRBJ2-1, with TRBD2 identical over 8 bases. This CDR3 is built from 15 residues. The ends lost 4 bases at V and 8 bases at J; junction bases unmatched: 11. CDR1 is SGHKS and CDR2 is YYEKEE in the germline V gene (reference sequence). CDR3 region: CASSRTSRGQDEQFF. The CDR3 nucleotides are TGTGCCAGCAGCCGGACTAGCAGGGGTCAAGATGAGCAGTTCTTC.

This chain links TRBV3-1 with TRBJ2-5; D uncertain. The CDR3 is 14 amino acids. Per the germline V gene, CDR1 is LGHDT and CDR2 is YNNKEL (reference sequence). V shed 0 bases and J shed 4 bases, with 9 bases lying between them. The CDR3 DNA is TGTGCCAGCAGCCAAGACCCAGTTGGAGAGACCCAGTACTTC. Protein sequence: CASSQDPVGETQYF.

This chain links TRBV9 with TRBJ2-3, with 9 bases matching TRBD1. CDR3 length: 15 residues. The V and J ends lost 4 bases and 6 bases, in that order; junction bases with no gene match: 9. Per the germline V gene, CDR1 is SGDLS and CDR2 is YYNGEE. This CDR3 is CASSPRTGDGDTQYF. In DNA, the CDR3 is TGTGCCAGCAGCCCCCGGACAGGGGATGGGGATACGCAGTATTTT.

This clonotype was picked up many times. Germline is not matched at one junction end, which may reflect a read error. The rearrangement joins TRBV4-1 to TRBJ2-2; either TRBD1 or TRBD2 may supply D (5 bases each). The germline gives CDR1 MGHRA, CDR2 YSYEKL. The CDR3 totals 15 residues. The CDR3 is CASSYGTLNPGELFF. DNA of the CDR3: TGCGCCAGCAGCTACGGGACCCTGAACCCCGGGGAGCTGTTTTTT.

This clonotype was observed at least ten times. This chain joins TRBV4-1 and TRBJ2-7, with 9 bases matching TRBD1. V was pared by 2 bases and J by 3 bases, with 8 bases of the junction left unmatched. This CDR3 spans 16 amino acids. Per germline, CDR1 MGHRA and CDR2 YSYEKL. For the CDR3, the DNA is TGCGCCAGCAGCCAAATACCGGGACAGGGAAACTACGAGCAGTACTTC. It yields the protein CASSQIPGQGNYEQYF.

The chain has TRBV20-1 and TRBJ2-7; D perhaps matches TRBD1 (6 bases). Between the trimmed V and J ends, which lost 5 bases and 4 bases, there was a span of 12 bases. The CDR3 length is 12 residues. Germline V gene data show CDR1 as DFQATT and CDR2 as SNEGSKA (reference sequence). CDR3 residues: CSASDRMYEQYF. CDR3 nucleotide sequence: TGCAGTGCTTCCGACAGGATGTACGAGCAGTACTTC.

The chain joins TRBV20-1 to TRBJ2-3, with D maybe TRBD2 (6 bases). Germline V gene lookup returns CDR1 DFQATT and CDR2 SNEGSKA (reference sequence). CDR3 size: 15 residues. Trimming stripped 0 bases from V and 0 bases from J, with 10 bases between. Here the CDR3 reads CSAREGLLSTDTQYF. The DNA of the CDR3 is TGCAGTGCTAGAGAGGGACTCCTAAGCACAGATACGCAGTATTTT.

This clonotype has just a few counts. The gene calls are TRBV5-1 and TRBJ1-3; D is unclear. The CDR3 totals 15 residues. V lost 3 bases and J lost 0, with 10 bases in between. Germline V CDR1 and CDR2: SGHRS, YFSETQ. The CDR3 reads CASSSDGYSGNTIYF. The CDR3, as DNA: TGCGCCAGCAGCTCGGACGGCTACTCTGGAAACACCATATATTTT.

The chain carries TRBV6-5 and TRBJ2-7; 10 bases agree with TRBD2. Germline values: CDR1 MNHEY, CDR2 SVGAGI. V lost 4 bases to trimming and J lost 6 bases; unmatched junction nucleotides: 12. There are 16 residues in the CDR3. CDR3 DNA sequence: TGTGCCAGCAGTTCCACCGGGACTAGCGTGTCAACCGAGCAGTACTTC. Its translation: CASSSTGTSVSTEQYF.

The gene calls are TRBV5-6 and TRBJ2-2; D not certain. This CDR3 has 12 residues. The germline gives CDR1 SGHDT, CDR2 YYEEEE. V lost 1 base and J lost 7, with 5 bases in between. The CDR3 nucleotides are TGTGCCAGCAGCTTGTCGCGCGGGGAGCTGTTTTTT. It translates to CASSLSRGELFF.

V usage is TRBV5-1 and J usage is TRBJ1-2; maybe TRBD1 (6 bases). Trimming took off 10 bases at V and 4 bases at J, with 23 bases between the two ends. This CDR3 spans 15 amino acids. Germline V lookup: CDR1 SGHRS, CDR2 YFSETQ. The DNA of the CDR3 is TGCGCCTCCCAAGATCAAACAGGGAATACCTATGGCTACACCTTC. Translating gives CASQDQTGNTYGYTF.

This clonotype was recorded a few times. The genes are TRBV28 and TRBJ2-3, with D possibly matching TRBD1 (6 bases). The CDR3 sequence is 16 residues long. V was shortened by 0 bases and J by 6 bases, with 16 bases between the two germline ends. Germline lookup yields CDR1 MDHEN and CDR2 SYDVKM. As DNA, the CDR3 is TGTGCCAGCAGTTTATGGCAGGGGCTACGGGCGGATACGCAGTATTTT. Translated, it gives CASSLWQGLRADTQYF.

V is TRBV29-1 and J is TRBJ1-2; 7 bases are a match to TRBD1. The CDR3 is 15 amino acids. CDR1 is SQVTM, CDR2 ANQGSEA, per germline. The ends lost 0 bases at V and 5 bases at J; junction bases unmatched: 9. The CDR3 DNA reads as TGCAGCGTTGAAGACCAGGGGGGGGAGGGTTATGGCTACACCTTC. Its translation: CSVEDQGGEGYGYTF.